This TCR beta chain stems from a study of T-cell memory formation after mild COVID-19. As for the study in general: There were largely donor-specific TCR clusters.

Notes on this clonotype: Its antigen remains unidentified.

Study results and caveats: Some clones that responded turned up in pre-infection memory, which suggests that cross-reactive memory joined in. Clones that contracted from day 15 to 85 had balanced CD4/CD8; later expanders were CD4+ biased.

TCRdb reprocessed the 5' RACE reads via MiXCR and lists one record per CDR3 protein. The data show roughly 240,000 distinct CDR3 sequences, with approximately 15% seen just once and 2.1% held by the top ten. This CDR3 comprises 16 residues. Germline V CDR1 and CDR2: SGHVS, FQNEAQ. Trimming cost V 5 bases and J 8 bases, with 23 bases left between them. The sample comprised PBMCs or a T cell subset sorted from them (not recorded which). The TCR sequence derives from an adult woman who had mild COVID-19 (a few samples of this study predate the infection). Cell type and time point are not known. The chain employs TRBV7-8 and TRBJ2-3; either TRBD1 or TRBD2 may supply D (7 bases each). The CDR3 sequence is CASSGSGTALLLTQYF. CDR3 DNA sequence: TGTGCCAGCAGCGGGAGCGGGACAGCGCTACTCCTTACGCAGTATTTT. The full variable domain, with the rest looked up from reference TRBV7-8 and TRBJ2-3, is GAGVSQSPRYKVAKRGQDVALRCDPISGHVSLFWYQQALGQGPEFLTYFQNEAQLDKSGLPSDRFFAERPEGSVSTLKIQRTQQEDSAVYLCASSGSGTALLLTQYFGPGTRLTVL.